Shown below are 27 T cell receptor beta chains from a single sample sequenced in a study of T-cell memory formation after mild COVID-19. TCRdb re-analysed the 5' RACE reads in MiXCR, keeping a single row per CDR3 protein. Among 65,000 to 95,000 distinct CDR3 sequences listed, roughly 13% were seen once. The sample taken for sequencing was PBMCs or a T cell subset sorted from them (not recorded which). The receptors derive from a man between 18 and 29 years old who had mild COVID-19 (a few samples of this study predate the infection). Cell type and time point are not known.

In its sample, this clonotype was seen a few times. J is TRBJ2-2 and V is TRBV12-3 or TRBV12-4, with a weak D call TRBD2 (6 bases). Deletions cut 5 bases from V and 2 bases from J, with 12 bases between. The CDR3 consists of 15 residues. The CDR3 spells CASSPRDLNTGELFF. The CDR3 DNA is TGTGCCAGCAGTCCCCGGGACTTAAACACCGGGGAGCTGTTTTTT.

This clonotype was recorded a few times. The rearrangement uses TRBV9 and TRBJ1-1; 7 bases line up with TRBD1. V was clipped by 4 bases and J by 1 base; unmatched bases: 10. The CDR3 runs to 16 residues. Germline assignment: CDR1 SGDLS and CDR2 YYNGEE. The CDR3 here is CASSPAAGGRNTEAFF. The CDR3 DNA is TGTGCCAGCAGCCCCGCGGCAGGGGGGAGGAACACTGAAGCTTTCTTT. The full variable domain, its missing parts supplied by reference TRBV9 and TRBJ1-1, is DSGVTQTPKHLITATGQRVTLRCSPRSGDLSVYWYQQSLDQGLQFLIQYYNGEERAKGNILERFSAQQFPDLHSELNLSSLELGDSALYFCASSPAAGGRNTEAFFGQGTRLTVV.

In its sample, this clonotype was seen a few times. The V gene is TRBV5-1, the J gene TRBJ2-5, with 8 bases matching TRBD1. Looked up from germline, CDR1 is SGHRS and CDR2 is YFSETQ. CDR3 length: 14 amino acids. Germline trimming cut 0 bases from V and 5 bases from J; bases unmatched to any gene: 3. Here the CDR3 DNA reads TGCGCCAGCAGCTTGGCAGGGGGCTTTGAGACCCAGTACTTC. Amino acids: CASSLAGGFETQYF. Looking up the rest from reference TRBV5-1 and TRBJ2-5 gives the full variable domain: KAGVTQTPRYLIKTRGQQVTLSCSPISGHRSVSWYQQTPGQGLQFLFEYFSETQRNKGNFPGRFSGRQFSNSRSEMNVSTLELGDSALYLCASSLAGGFETQYFGPGTRLLVL.

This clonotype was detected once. The CDR3 loop is CASSPPGPNYGYTF. The CDR3 DNA reads TGTGCCAGCAGCCCCCCAGGGCCTAACTATGGCTACACCTTC. This chain connects TRBV12-3 or TRBV12-4 to TRBJ1-2, with TRBD1 as a possible D gene (5 bases). This CDR3 contains 14 residues. V was trimmed by 6 bases and J by 0 bases, leaving 11 bases between them.

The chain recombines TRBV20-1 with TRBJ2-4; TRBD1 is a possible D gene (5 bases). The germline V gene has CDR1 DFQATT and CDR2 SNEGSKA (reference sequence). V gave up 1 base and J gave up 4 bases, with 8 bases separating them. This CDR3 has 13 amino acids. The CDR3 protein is CSARGTMKNIQYF. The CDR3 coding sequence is TGCAGTGCTAGAGGGACAATGAAAAACATTCAGTACTTC.

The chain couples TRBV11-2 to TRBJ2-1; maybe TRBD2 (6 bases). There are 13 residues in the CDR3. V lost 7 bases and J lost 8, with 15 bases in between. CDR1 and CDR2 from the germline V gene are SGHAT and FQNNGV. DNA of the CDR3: TGTGCCAGCATCACCGGGGGATGGGATGAGCAGTTCTTC. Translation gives CASITGGWDEQFF. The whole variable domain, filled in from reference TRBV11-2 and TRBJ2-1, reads EAGVAQSPRYKIIEKRQSVAFWCNPISGHATLYWYQQILGQGPKLLIQFQNNGVVDDSQLPKDRFSAERLKGVDSTLKIQPAKLEDSAVYLCASITGGWDEQFFGPGTRLTVL.

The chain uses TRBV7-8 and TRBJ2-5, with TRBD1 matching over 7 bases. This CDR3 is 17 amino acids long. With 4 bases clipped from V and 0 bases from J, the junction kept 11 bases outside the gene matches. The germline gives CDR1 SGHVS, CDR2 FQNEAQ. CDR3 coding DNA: TGTGCCAGCAGCTCCCCTTGGGGGACAGAGAACCAAGAGACCCAGTACTTC. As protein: CASSSPWGTENQETQYF.

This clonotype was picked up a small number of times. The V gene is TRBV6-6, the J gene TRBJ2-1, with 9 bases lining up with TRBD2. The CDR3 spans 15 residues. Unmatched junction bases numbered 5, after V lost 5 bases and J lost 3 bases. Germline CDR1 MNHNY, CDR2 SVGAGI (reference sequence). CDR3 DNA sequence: TGTGCCAGCAGTCCCGTAGCGGGGGACTACAATGAGCAGTTCTTC. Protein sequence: CASSPVAGDYNEQFF.

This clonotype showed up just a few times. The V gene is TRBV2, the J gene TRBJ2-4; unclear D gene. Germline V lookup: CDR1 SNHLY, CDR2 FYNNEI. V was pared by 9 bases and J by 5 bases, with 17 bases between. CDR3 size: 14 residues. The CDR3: CASAATLVENIQYF. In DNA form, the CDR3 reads TGTGCCAGTGCAGCAACCTTAGTAGAAAACATTCAGTACTTC.

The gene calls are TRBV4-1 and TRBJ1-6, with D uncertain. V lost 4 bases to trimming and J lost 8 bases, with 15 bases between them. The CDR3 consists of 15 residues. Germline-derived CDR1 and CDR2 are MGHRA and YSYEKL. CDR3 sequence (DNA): TGCGCCAGCAGCCTAGGACCCAGTGGGGATTCACCCCTCCACTTT. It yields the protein CASSLGPSGDSPLHF.

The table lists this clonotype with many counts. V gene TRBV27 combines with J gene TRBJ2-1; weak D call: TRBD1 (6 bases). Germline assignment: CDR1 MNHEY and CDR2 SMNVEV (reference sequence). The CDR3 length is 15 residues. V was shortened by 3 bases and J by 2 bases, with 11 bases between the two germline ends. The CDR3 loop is CASSLGALPYNEQFF. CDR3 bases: TGTGCCAGCAGTTTGGGGGCCTTGCCCTACAATGAGCAGTTCTTC.

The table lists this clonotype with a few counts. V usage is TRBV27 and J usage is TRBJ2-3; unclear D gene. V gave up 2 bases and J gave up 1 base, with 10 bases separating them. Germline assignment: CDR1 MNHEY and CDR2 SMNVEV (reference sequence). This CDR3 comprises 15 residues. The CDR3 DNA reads TGTGCCAGCAGTTTAGGCGGTCCGGGCACAGATACGCAGTATTTT. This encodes CASSLGGPGTDTQYF.

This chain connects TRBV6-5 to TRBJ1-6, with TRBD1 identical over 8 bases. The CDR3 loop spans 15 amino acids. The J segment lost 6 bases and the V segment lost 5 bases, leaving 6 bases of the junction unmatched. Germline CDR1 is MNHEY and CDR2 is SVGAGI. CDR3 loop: CASSQQGAVNSPLHF. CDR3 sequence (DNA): TGTGCCAGCAGTCAGCAGGGGGCTGTTAATTCACCCCTCCACTTT.

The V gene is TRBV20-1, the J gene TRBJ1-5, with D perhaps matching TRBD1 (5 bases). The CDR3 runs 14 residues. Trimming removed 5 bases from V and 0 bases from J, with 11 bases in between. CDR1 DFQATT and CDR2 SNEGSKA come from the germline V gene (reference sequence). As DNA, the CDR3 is TGCAGTGCTGTAGAGGGGCTTAGCAATCAGCCCCAGCATTTT. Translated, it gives CSAVEGLSNQPQHF.

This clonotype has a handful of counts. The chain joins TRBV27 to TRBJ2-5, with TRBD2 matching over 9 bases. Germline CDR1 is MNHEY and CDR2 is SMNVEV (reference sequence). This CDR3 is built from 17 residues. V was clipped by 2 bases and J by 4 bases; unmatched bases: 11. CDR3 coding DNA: TGTGCCAGCAGTTTACTTGGCGTAGCGGGGGTTCTAGAGACCCAGTACTTC. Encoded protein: CASSLLGVAGVLETQYF.

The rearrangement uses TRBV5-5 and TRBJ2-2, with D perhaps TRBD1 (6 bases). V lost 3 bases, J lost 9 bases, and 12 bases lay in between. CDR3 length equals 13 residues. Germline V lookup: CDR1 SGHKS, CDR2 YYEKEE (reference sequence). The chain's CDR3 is CASSWDTARELFF. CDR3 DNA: TGTGCCAGCAGCTGGGACACCGCCAGGGAGCTGTTTTTT.

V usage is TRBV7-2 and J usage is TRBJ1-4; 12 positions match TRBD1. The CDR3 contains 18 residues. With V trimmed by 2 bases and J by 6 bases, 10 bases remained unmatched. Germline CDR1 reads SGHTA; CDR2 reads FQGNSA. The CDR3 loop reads CASSLTSPGTGGDEKLFF. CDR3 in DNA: TGTGCCAGCAGCTTAACCTCCCCCGGGACAGGGGGCGATGAAAAACTGTTTTTT.

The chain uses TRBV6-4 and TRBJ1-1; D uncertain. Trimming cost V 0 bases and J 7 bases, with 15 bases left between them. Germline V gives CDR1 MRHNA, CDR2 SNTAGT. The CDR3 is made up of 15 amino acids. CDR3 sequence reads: CASSDSIERVGEAFF. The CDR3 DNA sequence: TGTGCCAGCAGTGACTCGATTGAAAGGGTCGGTGAAGCTTTCTTT.

The CDR3 reads CASSSSGGRYEQYV. The CDR3 coding sequence is TGTGCCAGCAGCTCCTCAGGGGGCCGGTACGAGCAGTACGTC. The gene calls are TRBV7-9 and TRBJ2-7, with 8 bases identical to TRBD1. The trim removed 4 bases at V and 4 bases at J, leaving 6 bases unmatched. The CDR3 extends over 14 amino acids. Germline V lookup: CDR1 SEHNR, CDR2 FQNEAQ (reference sequence).

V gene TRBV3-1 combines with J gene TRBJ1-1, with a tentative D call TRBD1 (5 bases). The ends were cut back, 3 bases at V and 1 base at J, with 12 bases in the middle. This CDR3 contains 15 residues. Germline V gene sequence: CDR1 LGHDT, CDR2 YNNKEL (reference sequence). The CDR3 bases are TGTGCCAGCAGCCATTCTCCTACAGGGAACACTGAAGCTTTCTTT. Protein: CASSHSPTGNTEAFF.

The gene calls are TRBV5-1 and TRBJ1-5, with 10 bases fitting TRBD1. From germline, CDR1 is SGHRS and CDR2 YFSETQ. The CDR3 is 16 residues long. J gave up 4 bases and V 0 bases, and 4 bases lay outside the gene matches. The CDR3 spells CASSLGTGGRNQPQHF. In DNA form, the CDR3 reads TGCGCCAGCAGCTTGGGGACAGGGGGTCGGAATCAGCCCCAGCATTTT. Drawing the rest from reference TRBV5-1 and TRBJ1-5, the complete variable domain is KAGVTQTPRYLIKTRGQQVTLSCSPISGHRSVSWYQQTPGQGLQFLFEYFSETQRNKGNFPGRFSGRQFSNSRSEMNVSTLELGDSALYLCASSLGTGGRNQPQHFGDGTRLSIL.

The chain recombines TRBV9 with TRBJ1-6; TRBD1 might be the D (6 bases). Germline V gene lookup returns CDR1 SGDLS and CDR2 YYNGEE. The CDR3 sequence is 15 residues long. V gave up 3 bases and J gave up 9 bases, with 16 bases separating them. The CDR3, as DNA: TGTGCCAGCAGCGAGTCCAGGGGTCATGCTTCACCCCTCCACTTT. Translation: CASSESRGHASPLHF.

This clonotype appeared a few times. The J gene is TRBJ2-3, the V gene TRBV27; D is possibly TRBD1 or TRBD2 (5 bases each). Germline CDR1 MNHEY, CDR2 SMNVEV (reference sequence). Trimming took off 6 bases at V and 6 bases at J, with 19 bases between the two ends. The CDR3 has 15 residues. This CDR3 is CASRVGTPLIDTQYF. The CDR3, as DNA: TGTGCCAGCAGGGTAGGGACCCCCCTCATCGATACGCAGTATTTT.

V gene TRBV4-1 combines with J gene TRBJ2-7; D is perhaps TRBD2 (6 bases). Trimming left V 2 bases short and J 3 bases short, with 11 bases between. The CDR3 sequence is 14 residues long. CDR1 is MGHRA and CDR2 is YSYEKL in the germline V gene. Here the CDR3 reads CASSQREVDYEQYF. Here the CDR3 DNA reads TGCGCCAGCAGCCAAAGGGAGGTAGACTACGAGCAGTACTTC.

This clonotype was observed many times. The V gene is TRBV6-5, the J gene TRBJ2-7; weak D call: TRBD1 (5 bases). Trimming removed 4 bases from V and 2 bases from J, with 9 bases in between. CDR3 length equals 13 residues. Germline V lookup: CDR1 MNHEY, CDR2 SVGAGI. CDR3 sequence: CASSFGRAYEQYF. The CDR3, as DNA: TGTGCCAGCAGTTTTGGCAGGGCCTACGAGCAGTACTTC.

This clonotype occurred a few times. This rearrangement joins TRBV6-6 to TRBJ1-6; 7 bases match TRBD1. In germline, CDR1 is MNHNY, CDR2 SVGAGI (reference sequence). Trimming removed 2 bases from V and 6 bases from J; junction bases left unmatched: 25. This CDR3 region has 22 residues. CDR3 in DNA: TGTGCCAGCAGTTACACAAACAGGGGACTCACCGACAATCCCCCTCCTAATTCACCCCTCCACTTT. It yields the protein CASSYTNRGLTDNPPPNSPLHF.

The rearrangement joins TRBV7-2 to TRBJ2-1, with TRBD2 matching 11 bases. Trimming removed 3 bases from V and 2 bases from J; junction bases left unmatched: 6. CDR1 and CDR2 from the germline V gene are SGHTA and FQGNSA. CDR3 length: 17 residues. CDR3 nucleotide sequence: TGTGCCAGCAGCTTTTTTCTAGCGGGGGGCCCCTACAATGAGCAGTTCTTC. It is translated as CASSFFLAGGPYNEQFF.